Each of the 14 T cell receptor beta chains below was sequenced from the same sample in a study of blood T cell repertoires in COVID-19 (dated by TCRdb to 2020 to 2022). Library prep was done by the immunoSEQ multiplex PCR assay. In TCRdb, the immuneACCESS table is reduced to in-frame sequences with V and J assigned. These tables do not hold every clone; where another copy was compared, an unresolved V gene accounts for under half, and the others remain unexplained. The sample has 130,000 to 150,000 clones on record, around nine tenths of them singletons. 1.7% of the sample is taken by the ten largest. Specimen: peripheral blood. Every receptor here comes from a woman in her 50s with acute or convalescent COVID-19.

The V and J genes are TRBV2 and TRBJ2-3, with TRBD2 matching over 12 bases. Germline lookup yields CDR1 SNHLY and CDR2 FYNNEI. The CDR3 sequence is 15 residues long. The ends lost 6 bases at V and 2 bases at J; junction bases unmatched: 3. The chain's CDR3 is CASRLAGGTTDTQYF. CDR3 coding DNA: TGTGCCAGCAGGCTAGCGGGAGGGACCACAGATACGCAGTATTTT.

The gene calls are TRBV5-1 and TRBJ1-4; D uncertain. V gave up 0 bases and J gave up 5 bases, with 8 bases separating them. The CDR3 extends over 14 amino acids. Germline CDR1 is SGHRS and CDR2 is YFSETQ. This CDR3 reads CASSLGRVNEKLFF. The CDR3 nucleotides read TGCGCCAGCAGCTTGGGACGGGTAAATGAAAAACTGTTTTTT.

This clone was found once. The CDR3 sequence: CASSLASGVRDTQYF. As DNA, the CDR3 is TGTGCCAGCAGCTTAGCATCGGGGGTTCGGGATACGCAGTATTTT. The gene calls are TRBV7-9 and TRBJ2-3; D might be TRBD2 (6 bases). CDR3 size: 15 residues. Germline values: CDR1 SEHNR, CDR2 FQNEAQ (reference sequence). Trimming took 0 bases from V and 6 from J, leaving 13 bases between them.

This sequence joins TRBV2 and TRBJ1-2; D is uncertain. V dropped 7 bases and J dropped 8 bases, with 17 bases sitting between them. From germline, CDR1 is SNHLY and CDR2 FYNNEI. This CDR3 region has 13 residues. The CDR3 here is CASITDRTGGYTF. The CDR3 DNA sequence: TGTGCCAGCATCACGGACCGGACTGGAGGCTACACCTTC. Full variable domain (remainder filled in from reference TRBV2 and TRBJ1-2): EPEVTQTPSHQVTQMGQEVILRCVPISNHLYFYWYRQILGQKVEFLVSFYNNEISEKSEIFDDQFSVERPDGSNFTLKIRSTKLEDSAMYFCASITDRTGGYTFGSGTRLTVV.

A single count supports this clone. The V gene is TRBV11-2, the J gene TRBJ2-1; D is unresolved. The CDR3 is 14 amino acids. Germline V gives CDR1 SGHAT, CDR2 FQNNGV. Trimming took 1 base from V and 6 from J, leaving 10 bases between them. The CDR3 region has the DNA TGTGCCAGCAGCTTAGGCTTAGCAATCAATGAGCAGTTCTTC. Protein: CASSLGLAINEQFF.

The DNA of the CDR3 is TGTGCCAGCAGATCTACAGGGGGGACTAATGAAAAACTGTTTTTT. This codes for CASRSTGGTNEKLFF. The V and J genes are TRBV27 and TRBJ1-4; 8 nucleotides line up with TRBD1. The CDR3 has 15 amino acids. The germline V gene encodes CDR1 MNHEY and CDR2 SMNVEV (reference sequence). V was clipped by 6 bases and J by 2 bases; unmatched bases: 5.

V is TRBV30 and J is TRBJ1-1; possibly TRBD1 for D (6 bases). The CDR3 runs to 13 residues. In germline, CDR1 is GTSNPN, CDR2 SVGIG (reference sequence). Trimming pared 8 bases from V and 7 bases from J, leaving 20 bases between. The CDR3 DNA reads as TGTGCCGAACAACCCGGGACAAGCCTTGAAGCTTTCTTT. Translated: CAEQPGTSLEAFF.

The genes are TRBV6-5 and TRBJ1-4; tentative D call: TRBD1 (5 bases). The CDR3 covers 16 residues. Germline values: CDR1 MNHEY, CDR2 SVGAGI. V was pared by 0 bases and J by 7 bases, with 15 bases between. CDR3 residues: CASSYSGGLYAEKLFF. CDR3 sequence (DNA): TGTGCCAGCAGTTACTCGGGGGGTTTGTATGCTGAAAAACTGTTTTTT.

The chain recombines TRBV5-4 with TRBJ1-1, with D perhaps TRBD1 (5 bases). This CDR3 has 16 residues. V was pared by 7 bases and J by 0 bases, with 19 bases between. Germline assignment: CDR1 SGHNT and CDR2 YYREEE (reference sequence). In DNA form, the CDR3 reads TGTGCCAGCGGGGGGAGGGGAAGGGGTTTGAACACTGAAGCTTTCTTT. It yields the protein CASGGRGRGLNTEAFF.

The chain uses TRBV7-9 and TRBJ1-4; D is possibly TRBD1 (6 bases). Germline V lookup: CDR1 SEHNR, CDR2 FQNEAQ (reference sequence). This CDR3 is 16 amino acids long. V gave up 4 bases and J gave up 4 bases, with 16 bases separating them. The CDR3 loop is CASSSRRGQVNEKLFF. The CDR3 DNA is TGTGCCAGCAGCTCCCGGCGGGGGCAGGTTAATGAAAAACTGTTTTTT.

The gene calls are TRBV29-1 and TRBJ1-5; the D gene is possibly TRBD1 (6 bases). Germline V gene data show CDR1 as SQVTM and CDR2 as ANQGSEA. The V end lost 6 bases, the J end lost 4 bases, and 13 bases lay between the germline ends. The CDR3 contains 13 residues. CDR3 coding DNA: TGCAGCGTCTCGACAGGCGTAAATCAGCCCCAGCATTTT. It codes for CSVSTGVNQPQHF.

CDR3 residues: CASSQDTGGYTF. The CDR3 nucleotides read TGTGCCAGCAGCCAAGATACAGGTGGCTACACCTTC. The chain combines TRBV3-1 (or the pseudogene TRBV3-2) with TRBJ1-2; a weak D match, TRBD1 (5 bases). In germline, CDR1 is LGHDT, CDR2 YNNKEL (reference sequence). This CDR3 is 12 amino acids long. The V and J ends lost 0 bases and 7 bases respectively, with 6 bases between them.

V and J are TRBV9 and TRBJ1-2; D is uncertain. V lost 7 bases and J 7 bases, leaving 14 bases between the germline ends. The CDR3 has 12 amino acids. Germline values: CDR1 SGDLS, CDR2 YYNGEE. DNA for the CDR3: TGTGCCAGCTCCTCGGGATCAGGTGGCTACACCTTC. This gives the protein CASSSGSGGYTF.

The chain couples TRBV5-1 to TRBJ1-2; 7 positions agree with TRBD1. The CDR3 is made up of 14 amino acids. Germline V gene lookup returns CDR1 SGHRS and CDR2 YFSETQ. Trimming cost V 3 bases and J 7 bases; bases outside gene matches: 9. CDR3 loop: CASSSEGAPTGYTF. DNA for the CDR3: TGCGCCAGCAGCTCCGAGGGGGCGCCGACTGGCTACACCTTC. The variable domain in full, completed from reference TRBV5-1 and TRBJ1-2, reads KAGVTQTPRYLIKTRGQQVTLSCSPISGHRSVSWYQQTPGQGLQFLFEYFSETQRNKGNFPGRFSGRQFSNSRSEMNVSTLELGDSALYLCASSSEGAPTGYTFGSGTRLTVV.